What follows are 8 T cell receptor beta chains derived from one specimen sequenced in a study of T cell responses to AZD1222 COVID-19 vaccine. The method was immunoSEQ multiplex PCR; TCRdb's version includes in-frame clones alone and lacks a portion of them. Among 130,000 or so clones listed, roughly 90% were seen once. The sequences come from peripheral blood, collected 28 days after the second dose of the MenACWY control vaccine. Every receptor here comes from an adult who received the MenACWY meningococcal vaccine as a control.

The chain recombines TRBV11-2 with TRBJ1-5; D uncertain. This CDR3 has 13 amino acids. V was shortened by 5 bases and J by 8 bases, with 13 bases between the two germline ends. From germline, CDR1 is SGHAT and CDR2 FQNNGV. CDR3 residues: CASSPGLGEPQHF. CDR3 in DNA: TGTGCCAGCAGCCCGGGCCTTGGCGAGCCCCAGCATTTT. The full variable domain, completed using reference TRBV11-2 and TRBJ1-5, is EAGVAQSPRYKIIEKRQSVAFWCNPISGHATLYWYQQILGQGPKLLIQFQNNGVVDDSQLPKDRFSAERLKGVDSTLKIQPAKLEDSAVYLCASSPGLGEPQHFGDGTRLSIL.

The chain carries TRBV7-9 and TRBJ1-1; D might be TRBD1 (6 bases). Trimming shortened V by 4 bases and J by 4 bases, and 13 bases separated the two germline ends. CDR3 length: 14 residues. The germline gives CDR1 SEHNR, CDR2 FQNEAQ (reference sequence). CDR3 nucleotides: TGTGCCAGCAGCTCCACAGGGTCAGCCACTGAAGCTTTCTTT. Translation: CASSSTGSATEAFF.

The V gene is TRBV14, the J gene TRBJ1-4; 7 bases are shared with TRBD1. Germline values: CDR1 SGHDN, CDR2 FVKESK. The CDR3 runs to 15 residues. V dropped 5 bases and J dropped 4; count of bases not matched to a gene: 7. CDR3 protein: CASSNGQVHNEKLFF. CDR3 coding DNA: TGTGCCAGCAGCAACGGACAGGTCCATAATGAAAAACTGTTTTTT.

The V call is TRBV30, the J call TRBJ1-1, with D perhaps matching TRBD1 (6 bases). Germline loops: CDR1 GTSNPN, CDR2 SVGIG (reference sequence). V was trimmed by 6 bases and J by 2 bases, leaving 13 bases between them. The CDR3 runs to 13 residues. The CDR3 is CACIRTDNTEAFF. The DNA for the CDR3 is TGTGCCTGTATTCGGACAGATAACACTGAAGCTTTCTTT.

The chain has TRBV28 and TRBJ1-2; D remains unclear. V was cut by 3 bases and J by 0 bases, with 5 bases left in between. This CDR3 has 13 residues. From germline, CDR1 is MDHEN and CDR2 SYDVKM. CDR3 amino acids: CASSLLTNYGYTF. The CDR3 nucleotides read TGTGCCAGCAGTTTGCTTACTAACTATGGCTACACCTTC.

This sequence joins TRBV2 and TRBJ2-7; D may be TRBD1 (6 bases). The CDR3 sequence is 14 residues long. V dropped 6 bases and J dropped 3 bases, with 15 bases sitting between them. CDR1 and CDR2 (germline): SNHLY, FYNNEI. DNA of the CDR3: TGTGCCAGCAGCGAACAGGGCACAGGCTACGAGCAGTACTTC. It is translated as CASSEQGTGYEQYF.

The CDR3 nucleotides are TGTGCCAGCAGCTGGCAACAGACAGGACACTACGAGCAGTACTTC. Encoded protein: CASSWQQTGHYEQYF. The chain couples TRBV7-9 to TRBJ2-7; D is perhaps TRBD1 (6 bases). The CDR3 length is 15 residues. Trimming stripped 4 bases from V and 3 bases from J, with 16 bases between. Looked up from germline, CDR1 is SEHNR and CDR2 is FQNEAQ (reference sequence). Full variable domain (missing parts from reference TRBV7-9 and TRBJ2-7): DTGVSQNPRHKITKRGQNVTFRCDPISEHNRLYWYRQTLGQGPEFLTYFQNEAQLEKSRLLSDRFSAERPKGSFSTLEIQRTEQGDSAMYLCASSWQQTGHYEQYFGPGTRLTVT.

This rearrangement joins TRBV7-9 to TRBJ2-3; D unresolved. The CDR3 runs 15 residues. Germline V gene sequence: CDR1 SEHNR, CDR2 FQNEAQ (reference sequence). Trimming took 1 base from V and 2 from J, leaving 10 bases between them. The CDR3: CASSLGGWDTDTQYF. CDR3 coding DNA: TGTGCCAGCAGCTTAGGGGGTTGGGACACAGATACGCAGTATTTT.